These 5 T cell receptor beta chains were all obtained from the same sample, sequenced in a study of blood T cell repertoires in COVID-19. Profiled with immunoSEQ multiplex PCR; TCRdb holds only in-frame clones, not every one. The table records some 250,000 clones, approximately 90% of them present only once. The sequencing input was peripheral blood. These TCRs come from a middle-aged woman who had recovered from COVID-19.

The rearrangement links TRBV19 to TRBJ2-7; TRBD1 agrees at 7 bases. CDR1 and CDR2 (germline): LNHDA, SQIVND (reference sequence). This CDR3 has 11 amino acids. V trimming: 10 bases; J trimming: 3 bases; junction bases outside the gene matches: 3. CDR3 region: CATRQGYEQYF. The CDR3 DNA reads TGTGCCACCCGACAGGGCTACGAGCAGTACTTC.

The chain joins TRBV7-9 to TRBJ2-7; 7 bases are a match to TRBD2. The J segment lost 5 bases and the V segment lost 6 bases, leaving 7 bases of the junction unmatched. Germline V gene lookup returns CDR1 SEHNR and CDR2 FQNEAQ (reference sequence). The CDR3 length is 13 residues. The CDR3 DNA sequence: TGTGCCAGCAGTCCCAGGCTAGCGGACGAGCAGTACTTC. Translation gives CASSPRLADEQYF. Drawing the rest from reference TRBV7-9 and TRBJ2-7, the complete variable domain is DTGVSQNPRHKITKRGQNVTFRCDPISEHNRLYWYRQTLGQGPEFLTYFQNEAQLEKSRLLSDRFSAERPKGSFSTLEIQRTEQGDSAMYLCASSPRLADEQYFGPGTRLTVT.

The V gene is TRBV5-1, the J gene TRBJ2-3, with 12 bases fitting TRBD2. The CDR3 contains 17 residues. The germline gives CDR1 SGHRS, CDR2 YFSETQ. J gave up 6 bases and V 0 bases, and 8 bases lay outside the gene matches. In DNA, the CDR3 is TGCGCCAGCAGCTTGGCCGCGACTAGCGGGAGTTGGGATACGCAGTATTTT. The encoded protein is CASSLAATSGSWDTQYF.

The chain is built from TRBV28 and TRBJ1-1; the D is unclear. Between the trimmed V and J ends, which lost 2 bases and 0 bases, there was a span of 7 bases. This CDR3 comprises 14 residues. Germline V gene data show CDR1 as MDHEN and CDR2 as SYDVKM. CDR3 loop: CASSLLRMNTEAFF. CDR3 sequence (DNA): TGTGCCAGCAGTTTACTGAGAATGAACACTGAAGCTTTCTTT.

V gene TRBV6-2 or TRBV6-3 combines with J gene TRBJ1-2; tentatively, D is TRBD1 (6 bases). Trimming cost V 2 bases and J 7 bases, with 17 bases left between them. CDR3 size: 15 residues. CDR1 is MNHEY, CDR2 SVGEGT, per germline. The DNA for the CDR3 is TGTGCCAGCAGTTACGCGCCGGCGGGGGCTGGTGGCTACACCTTC. As protein: CASSYAPAGAGGYTF.